This is a list of T cell receptor beta chains from one sample in a study of blood T cell repertoires in COVID-19. TCRdb keeps only in-frame clones here, not all; method: immunoSEQ multiplex PCR. The sample records approximately 200,000 clones, around 86% being singletons. Sequenced input: peripheral blood. These receptors were collected from a woman in her twenties or thirties with active or convalescent COVID-19. CDR3s include the opening cysteine and the closing phenylalanine or tryptophan. The D gene is left open where the match is weak. The size of a clone is reported for some rows only, either as once, few or many, or as a class for expanded clones.

clone_size d_call j_call v_call cdr3_aa cdr3_nt
- TRBD2 TRBJ2-7 TRBV7-2 CASSSGTILPYEQYF TGTGCCAGCAGCTCCGGGACTATACTTCCCTACGAGCAGTACTTC
- - TRBJ1-1 TRBV11-2 CASSLSGYGAPEAFF TGTGCCAGCAGCTTATCCGGGTACGGAGCACCTGAAGCTTTCTTT
- - TRBJ2-1 TRBV6-1 CASSDVGGSYNEQFF TGTGCCAGCAGTGATGTTGGCGGGTCCTACAATGAGCAGTTCTTC
once - TRBJ2-2 TRBV24-1 CATSGSRSNTGELFF TGTGCCACCAGTGGGTCCAGATCGAACACCGGGGAGCTGTTTTTT
- TRBD1 TRBJ2-1 TRBV4-1 CASSTAGGSYNEQFF TGCGCCAGCAGTACAGCAGGGGGATCCTACAATGAGCAGTTCTTC
- - TRBJ1-1 TRBV28 CASSLVRVLDTEAFF TGTGCCAGCAGTTTAGTTCGGGTCTTGGACACTGAAGCTTTCTTT
- TRBD2 TRBJ2-1 TRBV6-2/TRBV6-3 CASSYVAGGPSLEQFF TGTGCCAGCAGTTACGTGGCGGGAGGGCCTAGTCTTGAGCAGTTCTTC
- - TRBJ2-2 TRBV10-1 CASSRDSPNGELFF TGCGCCAGCAGCCGGGACTCTCCGAACGGGGAGCTGTTTTTT
few - TRBJ2-7 TRBV7-9 CASSLEAGGLYEQYF TGTGCCAGCAGCTTAGAGGCAGGGGGACTCTACGAGCAGTACTTC
- - TRBJ1-5 TRBV19 CASSEGNNQPQHF TGTGCCAGTAGCGAGGGTAACAATCAGCCCCAGCATTTT
- TRBD2 TRBJ2-7 TRBV3-1/TRBV3-2 CASSQAWLAGASYEQYF TGTGCCAGCAGCCAAGCCTGGCTAGCGGGAGCGTCCTACGAGCAGTACTTC
- TRBD2 TRBJ2-1 TRBV7-2 CASSLGTSGTNEQFF TGTGCCAGCAGCCTGGGGACTAGCGGGACCAATGAGCAGTTCTTC
- TRBD1 TRBJ1-4 TRBV2 CASRLSGQNEKLFF TGTGCCAGCAGACTATCGGGACAGAATGAAAAACTGTTTTTT
- TRBD1 TRBJ2-7 TRBV5-6 CASSSNPQGAYEQYF TGTGCCAGCAGCTCGAATCCACAGGGGGCCTACGAGCAGTACTTC
- - TRBJ2-5 TRBV11-3 CASSLAGGSGETQYF TGTGCCAGCAGCTTAGCTGGGGGCTCGGGGGAGACCCAGTACTTC
few - TRBJ1-1 TRBV6-5 CASSSYSGDTEAFF TGTGCCAGCAGTTCTTACTCGGGTGACACTGAAGCTTTCTTT
- - TRBJ1-1 TRBV10-1 CASSESSNTEAFF TGCGCCAGCAGTGAGTCGAGTAACACTGAAGCTTTCTTT
- TRBD2 TRBJ2-3 TRBV7-2 CASSYLLAGGADTQYF TGTGCCAGCAGCTACTTACTAGCGGGAGGGGCAGATACGCAGTATTTT
- TRBD2 TRBJ2-1 TRBV28 CASSTGGVHNEQFF TGTGCCAGCAGTACGGGAGGTGTCCACAATGAGCAGTTCTTC
- TRBD1 TRBJ2-7 TRBV6-1 CASSEWRQGNYEQYF TGTGCCAGCAGTGAATGGAGACAGGGTAACTACGAGCAGTACTTC
- - TRBJ1-2 TRBV28 CASSPTPRNYGYTF TGTGCCAGCAGTCCTACCCCGAGGAACTATGGCTACACCTTC
- - TRBJ1-1 TRBV3-1/TRBV3-2 CASSQVSSRVMNTEAFF TGTGCCAGCAGCCAAGTATCGTCCAGGGTAATGAACACTGAAGCTTTCTTT
once - TRBJ1-5 TRBV6-5 CASSYSGAINQLQHF TGTGCCAGCAGTTACTCGGGAGCTATCAATCAGCTCCAGCATTTT
- - TRBJ1-1 TRBV27 CASSSGSLPEAFF TGTGCCAGCAGTTCCGGGTCCCTCCCAGAAGCTTTCTTT
- - TRBJ1-5 TRBV2 CASSERGAGSNQPQHF TGTGCCAGCAGTGAACGAGGTGCGGGCAGCAATCAGCCCCAGCATTTT
- - TRBJ1-1 TRBV27 CASSVSSGLGAFF TGTGCCAGCAGTGTCTCCTCAGGTCTTGGAGCTTTCTTT
- - TRBJ1-1 TRBV9 CASSVDGRITEAFF TGTGCCAGCAGCGTAGATGGCAGAATCACTGAAGCTTTCTTT
- - TRBJ2-1 TRBV7-9 CASTDNRDPSHNEQFF TGTGCCAGCACCGACAATCGAGATCCCAGCCACAATGAGCAGTTCTTC
- TRBD2 TRBJ2-3 TRBV6-5 CASFSGRAADTQYF TGTGCCAGTTTTAGCGGGAGGGCCGCAGATACGCAGTATTTT
- - TRBJ1-5 TRBV28 CASTEWGHGNQPQHF TGTGCCAGCACCGAATGGGGACATGGCAATCAGCCCCAGCATTTT
once TRBD2 TRBJ2-1 TRBV7-6 CASTPGLAGVWNEQFF TGTGCCAGCACCCCGGGACTAGCGGGAGTTTGGAATGAGCAGTTCTTC
- - TRBJ1-2 TRBV19 CASRWGSRGANYGYTF TGTGCCAGTAGATGGGGGTCTCGGGGGGCAAACTATGGCTACACCTTC
- - TRBJ2-7 TRBV11-2 CASSPYSSYEQYF TGTGCCAGCAGCCCCTATAGCTCCTACGAGCAGTACTTC
- TRBD1 TRBJ1-5 TRBV3-1/TRBV3-2 CASSQAGTGNLNSNQPQHF TGTGCCAGCAGCCAAGCCGGGACAGGGAACCTCAATAGCAATCAGCCCCAGCATTTT
- TRBD1 TRBJ2-7 TRBV28 CASSFEGGDEQYF TGTGCCAGCAGTTTCGAAGGGGGCGACGAGCAGTACTTC
- TRBD2 TRBJ2-1 TRBV19 CASSIDVGGRGLEQFF TGTGCCAGTAGTATAGATGTTGGCGGGAGAGGTCTTGAGCAGTTCTTC
- TRBD1 TRBJ1-1 TRBV11-3 CASSLDRATEAFF TGTGCCAGCAGCCTTGACAGGGCCACTGAAGCTTTCTTT
- TRBD1 TRBJ2-5 TRBV23-1 CASSQGQGNPSRETQYF TGCGCCAGCAGTCAAGGACAGGGGAACCCTTCCAGGGAGACCCAGTACTTC
- TRBD1 TRBJ1-2 TRBV5-1 CASSYRQGENGYTF TGCGCCAGCAGCTATCGACAGGGAGAAAATGGCTACACCTTC
- - TRBJ1-5 TRBV6-5 CASRRDPNQPQHF TGTGCCAGCAGACGAGATCCAAATCAGCCCCAGCATTTT
- - TRBJ1-5 TRBV28 CASSFESPQHF TGTGCCAGCAGTTTCGAGTCACCCCAGCATTTT
- TRBD1 TRBJ1-4 TRBV2 CASSMGQGALNEKLFF TGTGCCAGCAGCATGGGACAGGGGGCGCTTAATGAAAAACTGTTTTTT
- TRBD1 TRBJ1-2 TRBV2 CASSMRGTEVGYTF TGTGCCAGCAGTATGCGCGGGACAGAGGTTGGCTACACCTTC
once TRBD2 TRBJ2-1 TRBV7-6 CASSHMGTSGSSYNEQFF TGTGCCAGCAGCCACATGGGGACTAGCGGGAGCTCCTACAATGAGCAGTTCTTC
once TRBD1 TRBJ1-5 TRBV4-2 CASSQEQGGKNNQPQHF TGTGCCAGCAGCCAAGAACAGGGGGGTAAAAACAATCAGCCCCAGCATTTT
- TRBD2 TRBJ2-1 TRBV6-5 CASGLAGYNEQFF TGTGCCAGCGGACTAGCGGGGTACAATGAGCAGTTCTTC
few TRBD1 TRBJ2-7 TRBV7-8 CASSRAGTASYEQYF TGTGCCAGCAGCCGCGCCGGGACAGCGTCCTACGAGCAGTACTTC
- TRBD1 TRBJ1-3 TRBV9 CASSWGQGYAGSGNTIYF TGTGCCAGCAGCTGGGGACAGGGATATGCGGGCTCTGGAAACACCATATATTTT
- - TRBJ2-1 TRBV5-4 CASSLSRSNEQFF TGTGCCAGCAGCTTGTCGAGATCCAATGAGCAGTTCTTC
many TRBD1 TRBJ1-5 TRBV9 CASSPGTGGAYQPQHF TGTGCCAGCTCCCCCGGGACAGGGGGCGCATACCAGCCCCAGCATTTT
- TRBD2 TRBJ2-7 TRBV14 CASSPRGEYEQYF TGTGCCAGCAGCCCCCGGGGGGAATACGAGCAGTACTTC